The 9 T cell receptor beta chains below come from one sample, sequenced in a study of lung T cells in sarcoidosis with Löfgren's syndrome. From the reads, TCRdb called clonotypes with MiXCR, one entry per CDR3 protein. Of several thousand distinct CDR3 sequences detected, 21% appear once; the ten largest clones hold 20% to 25%. The material sequenced was CD4+ T cells from bronchoalveolar lavage fluid. These receptor sequences come from a human donor with sarcoidosis (Löfgren's syndrome or another form), or a control subject (not recorded which).

This clonotype was found many times. CDR3 in amino acids: CASRASGGAGSEQFF. Here the CDR3 DNA reads TGTGCCAGCAGGGCTAGCGGGGGGGCCGGGAGTGAGCAGTTCTTC. This rearrangement joins TRBV6-1 to TRBJ2-1; the match to TRBD2 covers 12 bases. Germline trimming cut 6 bases from V and 9 bases from J; bases unmatched to any gene: 9. This CDR3 is 15 amino acids long. From germline, CDR1 is MNHNS and CDR2 SASEGT.

This clonotype was recorded a few times. J is TRBJ2-4 and V is TRBV19; no clear D gene. V lost 7 bases and J 2 bases, leaving 12 bases between the germline ends. The CDR3 extends over 14 amino acids. CDR1 is LNHDA and CDR2 is SQIVND in the germline V gene (reference sequence). Here the CDR3 reads CASTPRASKNIQYF. The CDR3 bases are TGTGCCAGTACCCCCCGTGCGTCCAAAAACATTCAGTACTTC.

This clonotype was seen a handful of times. The V call is TRBV10-3, the J call TRBJ1-6; TRBD1 matches 7 bases. Germline CDR1 is ENHRY and CDR2 is SYGVKD. There are 14 residues in the CDR3. V was clipped by 10 bases and J by 6 bases; unmatched bases: 9. In DNA form, the CDR3 reads TGTGCCAGTAACAGGGGCGATGGTAATTCACCCCTCCACTTT. Translated: CASNRGDGNSPLHF.

The J gene is TRBJ2-7, the V gene TRBV7-6; D gene uncertain. Trimming removed 1 base from V and 2 bases from J, with 3 bases in between. The CDR3 covers 12 residues. Germline V gene data show CDR1 as SGHVS and CDR2 as FNYEAQ. The DNA for the CDR3 is TGTGCCAGCAGCTTAGTTGCCTACGAGCAGTACTTC. Its translation is CASSLVAYEQYF. The entire variable domain, with the rest obtained from reference TRBV7-6 and TRBJ2-7, is as follows: GAGVSQSPRYKVTKRGQDVALRCDPISGHVSLYWYRQALGQGPEFLTYFNYEAQQDKSGLPNDRFSAERPEGSISTLTIQRTEQRDSAMYRCASSLVAYEQYFGPGTRLTVT.

As to this clonotype: This may arise from a read error, as a much more abundant clone is one base away. The genes are TRBV2 and TRBJ2-1; TRBD2 is a possible D gene (6 bases). This CDR3 has 15 residues. Germline CDR1 is SNHLY and CDR2 is FYNNEI. CDR3 amino acids: CASKRGGVEDNEQLF. The CDR3 region has the DNA TGTGCCAGCAAACGAGGCGGGGTAGAGGACAATGAGCAGCTCTTC.

The chain couples TRBV16 to TRBJ2-7; 10 nucleotides align to TRBD1. Germline V gene data show CDR1 as KGHSY and CDR2 as FQNENV. V trimming: 3 bases; J trimming: 5 bases; junction bases outside the gene matches: 4. The CDR3 has 14 residues. The CDR3 bases are TGTGCCAGCAGCCATCGGGACAGGGGTCACGAGCAGTACTTC. Translated: CASSHRDRGHEQYF. The full variable domain, with the rest looked up from reference TRBV16 and TRBJ2-7, is GEEVAQTPKHLVRGEGQKAKLYCAPIKGHSYVFWYQQVLKNEFKFLISFQNENVFDETGMPKERFSAKCLPNSPCSLEIQATKLEDSAVYFCASSHRDRGHEQYFGPGTRLTVT.

Concerning this clonotype itself: A clone one base away is much larger, so this may be a read error. The rearrangement links TRBV6-2 or TRBV6-3 to TRBJ1-2; no firm D call. The germline V gene encodes CDR1 MNHEY and CDR2 SVGEGT. V was cut by 5 bases and J by 4 bases, with 14 bases left in between. This CDR3 is built from 14 residues. The CDR3 region has the DNA TGTGCCAGCAGTCAAAGCGACATCCCCTATGGCTACACCTTC. Amino acids: CASSQSDIPYGYTF.

This clonotype was counted at least ten times. The chain couples TRBV11-2 to TRBJ2-5, with D possibly matching TRBD1 (6 bases). The CDR3 contains 14 residues. Germline CDR1 is SGHAT and CDR2 is FQNNGV. Trimming stripped 1 base from V and 4 bases from J, with 10 bases between. CDR3 nucleotides: TGTGCCAGCAGCTTAGGGACAGTTCCAGAGACCCAGTACTTC. Translating gives CASSLGTVPETQYF.

Ten or more counts support this clonotype. The rearrangement joins TRBV27 to TRBJ2-5, with D maybe TRBD1 (6 bases). From germline, CDR1 is MNHEY and CDR2 SMNVEV (reference sequence). The CDR3 totals 16 residues. Trimming took off 2 bases at V and 1 base at J, with 14 bases between the two ends. The CDR3 loop is CASSLAPGTPQETQYF. CDR3 DNA sequence: TGTGCCAGCAGTTTAGCCCCCGGGACACCCCAAGAGACCCAGTACTTC.